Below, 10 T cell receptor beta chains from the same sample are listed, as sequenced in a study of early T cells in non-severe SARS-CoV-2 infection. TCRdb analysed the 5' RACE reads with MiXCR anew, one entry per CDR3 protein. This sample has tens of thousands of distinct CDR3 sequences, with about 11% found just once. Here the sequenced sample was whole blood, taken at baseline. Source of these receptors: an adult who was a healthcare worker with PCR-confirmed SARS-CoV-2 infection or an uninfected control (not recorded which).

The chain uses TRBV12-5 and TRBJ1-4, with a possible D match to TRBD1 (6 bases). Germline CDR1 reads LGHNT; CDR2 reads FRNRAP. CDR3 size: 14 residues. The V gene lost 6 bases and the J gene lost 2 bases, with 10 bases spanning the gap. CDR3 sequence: CASGQGRTNEKLFF. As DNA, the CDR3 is TGTGCTAGTGGACAGGGAAGGACTAATGAAAAACTGTTTTTT.

The CDR3, as DNA: TGCGCCAGCAGCTTTACGCCGAATGAGCAGTTCTTC. Translating gives CASSFTPNEQFF. The chain has TRBV5-1 and TRBJ2-1; D not certain. Germline V gene data show CDR1 as SGHRS and CDR2 as YFSETQ. V was cut by 2 bases and J by 7 bases, with 7 bases left in between. The CDR3 is made up of 12 amino acids.

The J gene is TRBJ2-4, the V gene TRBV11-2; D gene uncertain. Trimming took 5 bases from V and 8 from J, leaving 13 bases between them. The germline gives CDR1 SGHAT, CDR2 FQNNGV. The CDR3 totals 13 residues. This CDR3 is CASSHQAVDIQYF. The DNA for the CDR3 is TGTGCCAGCAGCCACCAGGCGGTGGACATTCAGTACTTC.

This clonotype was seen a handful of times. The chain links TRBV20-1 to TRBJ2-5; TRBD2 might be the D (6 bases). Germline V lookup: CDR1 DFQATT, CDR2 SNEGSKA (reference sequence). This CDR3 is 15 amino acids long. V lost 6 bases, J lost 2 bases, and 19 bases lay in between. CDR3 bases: TGCAGTGCCACCCAGGACGGGCGGGAACAAGAGACCCAGTACTTC. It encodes CSATQDGREQETQYF.

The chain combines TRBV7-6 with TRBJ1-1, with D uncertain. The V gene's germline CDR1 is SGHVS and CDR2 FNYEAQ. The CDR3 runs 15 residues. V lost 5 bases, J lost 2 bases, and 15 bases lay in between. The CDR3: CASSLQRGQNTEAFF. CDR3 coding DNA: TGTGCCAGCAGCCTTCAAAGAGGTCAAAACACTGAAGCTTTCTTT.

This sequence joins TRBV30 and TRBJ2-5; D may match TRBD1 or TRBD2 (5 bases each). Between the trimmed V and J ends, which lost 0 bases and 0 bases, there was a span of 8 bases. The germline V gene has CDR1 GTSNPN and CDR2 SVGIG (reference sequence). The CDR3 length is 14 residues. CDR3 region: CAWSVWDDQETQYF. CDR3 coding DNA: TGTGCCTGGAGTGTATGGGACGACCAAGAGACCCAGTACTTC.

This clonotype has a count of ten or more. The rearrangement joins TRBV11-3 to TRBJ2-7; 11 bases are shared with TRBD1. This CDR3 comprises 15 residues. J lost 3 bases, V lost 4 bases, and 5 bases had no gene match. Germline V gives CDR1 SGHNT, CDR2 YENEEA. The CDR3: CASSSGQGANYEQYF. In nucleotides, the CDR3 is TGTGCCAGCAGCTCCGGACAGGGGGCAAACTACGAGCAGTACTTC. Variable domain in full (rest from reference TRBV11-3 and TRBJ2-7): EAGVVQSPRYKIIEKKQPVAFWCNPISGHNTLYWYLQNLGQGPELLIRYENEEAVDDSQLPKDRFSAERLKGVDSTLKIQPAELGDSAVYLCASSSGQGANYEQYFGPGTRLTVT.

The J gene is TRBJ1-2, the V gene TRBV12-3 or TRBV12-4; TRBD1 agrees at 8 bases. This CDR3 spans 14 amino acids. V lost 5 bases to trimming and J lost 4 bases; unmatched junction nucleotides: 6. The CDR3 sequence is CASSPTGGFYGYTF. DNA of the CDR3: TGTGCCAGCAGTCCCACAGGGGGGTTCTATGGCTACACCTTC.

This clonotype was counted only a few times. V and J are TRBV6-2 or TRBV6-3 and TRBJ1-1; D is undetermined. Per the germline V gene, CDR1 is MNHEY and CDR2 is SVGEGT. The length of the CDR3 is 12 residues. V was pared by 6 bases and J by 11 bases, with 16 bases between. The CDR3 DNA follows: TGTGCCAGCAGCAAGACGGGAATGGAGGCTTTCTTT. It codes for CASSKTGMEAFF.

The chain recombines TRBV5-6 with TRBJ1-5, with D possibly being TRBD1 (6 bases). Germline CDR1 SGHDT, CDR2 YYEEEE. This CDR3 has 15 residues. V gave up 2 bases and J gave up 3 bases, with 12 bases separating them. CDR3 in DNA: TGTGCCAGCAGCTTAGGACAGCGTATCAATCAGCCCCAGCATTTT. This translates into CASSLGQRINQPQHF. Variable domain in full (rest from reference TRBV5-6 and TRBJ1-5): DAGVTQSPTHLIKTRGQQVTLRCSPKSGHDTVSWYQQALGQGPQFIFQYYEEEERQRGNFPDRFSGHQFPNYSSELNVNALLLGDSALYLCASSLGQRINQPQHFGDGTRLSIL.